The 23 T cell receptor beta chains below all came from one sample that was sequenced in a study of T cell clonotyping in hematopoietic cell transplantation. Libraries were prepared by immunoSEQ multiplex PCR; TCRdb keeps only in-frame clonotypes and omits some of them. The table records fewer than 45,000 clones, over 70% of them present only once. The sample comprised peripheral blood mononuclear cells. Receptor source: a middle-aged woman in good health. Some clones in this sample may be carry-over from other donors' samples.

This chain connects TRBV29-1 to TRBJ2-3; D call uncertain. Germline assignment: CDR1 SQVTM and CDR2 ANQGSEA. The CDR3 sequence is 9 residues long. Trimming left V 5 bases short and J 4 bases short, with 1 base between. CDR3 sequence: CSVSDTQYF. The CDR3 DNA reads as TGCAGCGTTTCAGATACGCAGTATTTT.

The chain joins TRBV6-6 to TRBJ1-2, with D possibly TRBD1 on 5 matching bases. Trimming pared 5 bases from V and 8 bases from J, leaving 12 bases between. The CDR3 spans 12 residues. Germline V gene sequence: CDR1 MNHNY, CDR2 SVGAGI (reference sequence). The DNA for the CDR3 is TGTGCCAGCAGTGATCACGACAGCGGCTACACCTTC. Protein: CASSDHDSGYTF.

This chain uses TRBV14 with TRBJ2-1; tentatively, D is TRBD2 (5 bases). Germline V lookup: CDR1 SGHDN, CDR2 FVKESK. The CDR3 runs to 18 residues. V was clipped by 4 bases and J by 1 base, with 20 bases between them. CDR3: CASSPRRGIGVSYNEQFF. DNA of the CDR3: TGTGCCAGCAGCCCCCGCCGGGGTATTGGGGTATCCTACAATGAGCAGTTCTTC.

This clone appeared once. The chain uses TRBV28 and TRBJ2-5; no clear D. Trimming removed 5 bases from V and 0 bases from J, with 7 bases in between. CDR1 is MDHEN, CDR2 SYDVKM, per germline. This CDR3 is 13 amino acids long. The chain's CDR3 is CASSQPYQETQYF. The CDR3 DNA reads as TGTGCCAGCAGTCAACCGTACCAAGAGACCCAGTACTTC. The full variable domain, in which reference TRBV28 and TRBJ2-5 provide the parts outside the CDR3, is DVKVTQSSRYLVKRTGEKVFLECVQDMDHENMFWYRQDPGLGLRLIYFSYDVKMKEKGDIPEGYSVSREKKERFSLILESASTNQTSMYLCASSQPYQETQYFGPGTRLLVL.

The chain uses TRBV30 and TRBJ2-7; D not resolved. The germline V and J ends were trimmed by 6 bases and 7 bases, with 16 bases remaining between them. The CDR3 sequence is 12 residues long. The germline CDR1 and CDR2 sequences are GTSNPN and SVGIG (reference sequence). The CDR3 loop is CACSSDQREQYF. DNA for the CDR3: TGTGCCTGTTCGTCTGACCAAAGAGAGCAGTACTTC. Looking up the rest from reference TRBV30 and TRBJ2-7 gives the full variable domain: SQTIHQWPATLVQPVGSPLSLECTVEGTSNPNLYWYRQAAGRGLQLLFYSVGIGQISSEVPQNLSASRPQDRQFILSSKKLLLSDSGFYLCACSSDQREQYFGPGTRLTVT.

As to this clone: The sample has other DNA sequences that encode this CDR3 too. V is TRBV7-9 and J is TRBJ2-5; 7 nucleotides line up with TRBD1. This CDR3 has 14 residues. Looked up from germline, CDR1 is SEHNR and CDR2 is FQNEAQ (reference sequence). Trimming removed 2 bases from V and 4 bases from J; junction bases left unmatched: 4. CDR3 protein: CASSLTNRGETQYF. For the CDR3, the DNA is TGTGCCAGCAGCTTAACGAACAGGGGAGAGACCCAGTACTTC.

CDR3 DNA: TGTGCCATCAGTGAGTCGACTAGTTTAGGCTACAATGAGCAGTTCTTC. This sequence encodes CAISESTSLGYNEQFF. V gene TRBV10-3 combines with J gene TRBJ2-1; D may be TRBD2 (6 bases). Germline loops: CDR1 ENHRY, CDR2 SYGVKD. The CDR3 is 16 residues long. The V and J ends lost 0 bases and 3 bases respectively, with 12 bases between them.

The chain uses TRBV28 and TRBJ2-7; 10 bases line up with TRBD2. This CDR3 comprises 14 residues. V lost 7 bases to trimming and J lost 4 bases; unmatched junction nucleotides: 7. The germline V gene has CDR1 MDHEN and CDR2 SYDVKM. CDR3 nucleotides: TGTGCCAGCATGAGGACTAGCGGCAATTACGAGCAGTACTTC. Translation gives CASMRTSGNYEQYF.

The chain carries TRBV30 and TRBJ2-5; 8 bases agree with TRBD2. From germline, CDR1 is GTSNPN and CDR2 SVGIG (reference sequence). V lost 2 bases, J lost 0 bases, and 14 bases stayed unmatched. The CDR3 has 18 residues. The CDR3 sequence is CAWSYGDGRANYQETQYF. CDR3 bases: TGTGCCTGGAGTTACGGGGACGGGAGGGCCAACTACCAAGAGACCCAGTACTTC.

This chain uses TRBV11-3 with TRBJ2-5, with 7 bases matching TRBD2. This CDR3 is 13 amino acids long. In germline, CDR1 is SGHNT, CDR2 YENEEA. V trimming: 4 bases; J trimming: 4 bases; junction bases outside the gene matches: 3. The DNA of the CDR3 is TGTGCCAGCAGCTCATTAGCGGGAGAGACCCAGTACTTC. Amino acid sequence: CASSSLAGETQYF.

This clone was seen only once. This chain joins TRBV6-1 and TRBJ1-1; TRBD1 agrees at 7 bases. The CDR3 has 14 residues. CDR1 and CDR2 from the germline V gene are MNHNS and SASEGT. V lost 8 bases to trimming and J lost 1 base; unmatched junction nucleotides: 7. The CDR3 sequence is CASATGQPNTEAFF. The CDR3 DNA reads TGTGCCAGCGCGACGGGACAGCCGAACACTGAAGCTTTCTTT.

The chain carries TRBV6-6 and TRBJ2-1; D gene uncertain. With 8 bases removed from V and 5 bases from J, the gap between germline ends came to 10 bases. Germline V gene lookup returns CDR1 MNHNY and CDR2 SVGAGI (reference sequence). This CDR3 comprises 12 residues. CDR3 amino acids: CASVGANNEQFF. The DNA for the CDR3 is TGTGCCAGCGTCGGCGCCAACAATGAGCAGTTCTTC.

V gene TRBV28 combines with J gene TRBJ2-2, with a weak D call TRBD1 (5 bases). The germline V gene has CDR1 MDHEN and CDR2 SYDVKM. The CDR3 contains 17 residues. The ends were cut back, 3 bases at V and 7 bases at J, with 21 bases in the middle. The DNA for the CDR3 is TGTGCCAGCAGTTTGGAAAGGGGTGGACGTTTAATCGGGGAGCTGTTTTTT. It translates to CASSLERGGRLIGELFF.

The rearrangement uses TRBV4-1 and TRBJ2-5; D ambiguous. The germline V and J ends were trimmed by 1 base and 2 bases, with 5 bases remaining between them. Germline V gene data show CDR1 as MGHRA and CDR2 as YSYEKL. The CDR3 runs to 13 residues. DNA for the CDR3: TGCGCCAGCAGCCAAGCCGAACAAGAGACCCAGTACTTC. Its protein is CASSQAEQETQYF.

The gene calls are TRBV19 and TRBJ2-2, with D perhaps TRBD1 or TRBD2 (5 bases each). The CDR3 extends over 16 amino acids. With 5 bases removed from V and 8 bases from J, the gap between germline ends came to 21 bases. In germline, CDR1 is LNHDA, CDR2 SQIVND (reference sequence). In DNA form, the CDR3 reads TGTGCCAGTAGTTCGGGACCCCGAGCAGTTCTAGGGGAGCTGTTTTTT. Translating it yields CASSSGPRAVLGELFF.

V gene TRBV30 combines with J gene TRBJ1-3, with TRBD1 matching 8 bases. This CDR3 contains 13 residues. Germline lookup yields CDR1 GTSNPN and CDR2 SVGIG (reference sequence). J gave up 3 bases and V 5 bases, and 3 bases lay outside the gene matches. In DNA, the CDR3 is TGTGCCTGGCAGGGGGCGGGTGGAAACACCATATATTTT. Its protein is CAWQGAGGNTIYF.

The CDR3 reads CASSYGGTLNTEAFF. The DNA for the CDR3 is TGCGCCAGCAGCTACGGAGGGACGCTGAACACTGAAGCTTTCTTT. The rearrangement joins TRBV4-3 to TRBJ1-1, with TRBD1 as a possible D gene (5 bases). The CDR3 is 15 amino acids. Per the germline V gene, CDR1 is LGHNA and CDR2 is YSLEER. Trimming pared 5 bases from V and 0 bases from J, leaving 13 bases between.

CDR3 coding DNA: TGCAGCGTTGAAGATGCCTCGGACAGGGCCTACGAGCAGTACTTC. Translated: CSVEDASDRAYEQYF. The rearrangement uses TRBV29-1 and TRBJ2-7; 8 bases match TRBD1. The CDR3 loop spans 15 amino acids. CDR1 is SQVTM and CDR2 is ANQGSEA in the germline V gene. Trimming at V came to 0 bases and at J to 2 bases, leaving 6 bases not matched to a gene.

J is TRBJ2-5 and V is TRBV28; D ambiguous. Trimming removed 6 bases from V and 4 bases from J, with 9 bases in between. The CDR3 runs to 12 residues. Germline CDR1 MDHEN, CDR2 SYDVKM. As DNA, the CDR3 is TGTGCCAGCAGCCGGGTAGGAGAGACCCAGTACTTC. It is translated as CASSRVGETQYF. The entire variable domain, with the rest obtained from reference TRBV28 and TRBJ2-5, is as follows: DVKVTQSSRYLVKRTGEKVFLECVQDMDHENMFWYRQDPGLGLRLIYFSYDVKMKEKGDIPEGYSVSREKKERFSLILESASTNQTSMYLCASSRVGETQYFGPGTRLLVL.

The chain uses TRBV30 and TRBJ1-2; D is uncertain. The CDR3 spans 13 residues. The V gene's germline CDR1 is GTSNPN and CDR2 SVGIG (reference sequence). V lost 8 bases and J 0 bases, leaving 13 bases between the germline ends. This chain's CDR3 is CARTVGSNYGYTF. The CDR3 coding sequence is TGTGCCCGAACTGTGGGGTCTAACTATGGCTACACCTTC. The variable domain in full, with the rest retrieved from reference TRBV30 and TRBJ1-2, is SQTIHQWPATLVQPVGSPLSLECTVEGTSNPNLYWYRQAAGRGLQLLFYSVGIGQISSEVPQNLSASRPQDRQFILSSKKLLLSDSGFYLCARTVGSNYGYTFGSGTRLTVV.

The V gene is TRBV2, the J gene TRBJ1-1, with D perhaps matching TRBD1 (6 bases). CDR1 is SNHLY and CDR2 is FYNNEI in the germline V gene. V was clipped by 5 bases and J by 1 base, with 11 bases between them. The CDR3 consists of 14 residues. The CDR3 sequence: CASSPRTENTEAFF. The CDR3, as DNA: TGTGCCAGCAGTCCCCGGACAGAGAACACTGAAGCTTTCTTT.

This clone was recorded once. V gene TRBV29-1 combines with J gene TRBJ1-1; perhaps TRBD1 as D (5 bases). Germline CDR1 and CDR2: SQVTM and ANQGSEA. The CDR3 has 13 residues. V dropped 3 bases and J dropped 1 base, with 9 bases sitting between them. The CDR3 sequence is CSVEGGTNTEAFF. The CDR3 coding sequence is TGCAGCGTTGAGGGGGGGACGAACACTGAAGCTTTCTTT. The variable domain in full, completed from reference TRBV29-1 and TRBJ1-1, reads SAVISQKPSRDICQRGTSLTIQCQVDSQVTMMFWYRQQPGQSLTLIATANQGSEATYESGFVIDKFPISRPNLTFSTLTVSNMSPEDSSIYLCSVEGGTNTEAFFGQGTRLTVV.

The V and J genes are TRBV11-2 and TRBJ1-2; D possibly corresponds to TRBD1 (5 bases). In germline, CDR1 is SGHAT, CDR2 FQNNGV. Trimming took 4 bases from V and 8 from J, leaving 17 bases between them. CDR3 length: 14 residues. CDR3 in amino acids: CASSYSRGVEGYTF. The CDR3 region has the DNA TGTGCCAGCAGCTACTCTAGAGGGGTGGAGGGCTACACCTTC.